This T cell receptor (beta chain) emerged from a study of shared clonotypes between healthy human individuals. CDR1 is SQVTM and CDR2 is ANQGSEA in the germline V gene. This CDR3 comprises 15 residues. Trimming stripped 6 bases from V and 4 bases from J, with 19 bases between. Generated by immunoSEQ multiplex PCR, the TCRdb table keeps only in-frame clones and is missing some. The table records 2 million to 2.5 million clones, 85% to 95% of them present only once. Positive CCR7 selection of CD45RO-negative cells yielded the naive CD8 cells, and terminally differentiated effector memory CD45RA+ cells were excluded.

Material for sequencing was naive CD8+ T cells from PBMCs. The genes are TRBV29-1 and TRBJ2-1; D possibly matches TRBD1 or TRBD2 (5 bases each). This TCR came from a man between 18 and 29 years old in good health. Some clones in this sample may be carry-over from other donors' samples. Here the CDR3 DNA reads TGCAGCGTCACCGGGACCCAACTACTATACAATGAGCAGTTCTTC. Its translation is CSVTGTQLLYNEQFF.